The rows below give T cell receptor beta chains drawn from one sample of a study of blood T cell repertoires in COVID-19. Produced via immunoSEQ multiplex PCR; TCRdb's table is partial and in-frame only. The profile shows over 200,000 clones, roughly 89% of them singletons. Sequenced material: peripheral blood. Every receptor here comes from a man in his sixties who had recovered from COVID-19. Each CDR3 is given with its conserved first and last residue. A D gene is named only where the DNA matches it firmly. Clone size is stated in some rows and not others, as once, few, many or a class when expanded.

abundance,j_gene,v_gene,d_gene,CDR3aa,CDR3nt
.,TRBJ1-2,TRBV28,.,CASSWSGGYTF,TGTGCCAGCAGTTGGAGTGGCGGCTACACCTTC
.,TRBJ1-1,TRBV5-4,TRBD1,CASSSQTGGDTEAFF,TGTGCCAGCAGCTCGCAAACAGGGGGGGACACTGAAGCTTTCTTT
.,TRBJ2-2,TRBV7-2,TRBD2,CASSSRLAGSTGELFF,TGTGCCAGCAGCTCGAGACTAGCGGGGAGCACCGGGGAGCTGTTTTTT
.,TRBJ2-1,TRBV7-3,.,CASSPQTGNYNEQFF,TGTGCCAGCAGCCCTCAGACAGGAAACTACAATGAGCAGTTCTTC
.,TRBJ1-2,TRBV6-6,.,CASAQGQLPYGYTF,TGTGCCAGCGCCCAAGGACAACTCCCGTATGGCTACACCTTC
few,TRBJ1-2,TRBV27,TRBD1,CASSSSGTGLGYTF,TGTGCCAGCAGTTCCTCCGGGACAGGGCTCGGCTACACCTTC
.,TRBJ1-2,TRBV5-1,.,CASSLEGRNYGYTF,TGCGCCAGCAGCTTGGAGGGGAGGAACTATGGCTACACCTTC
few,TRBJ1-6,TRBV7-9,.,CASSLEPLNSPLHF,TGTGCCAGCAGCTTAGAACCACTTAATTCACCCCTCCACTTT
.,TRBJ1-1,TRBV28,.,CASRIKSNTEAFF,TGTGCCAGCAGGATCAAGAGTAACACTGAAGCTTTCTTT
.,TRBJ2-3,TRBV4-2,.,CASSQGGDSVTQYF,TGTGCCAGCAGCCAAGGGGGTGATAGCGTAACGCAGTATTTT